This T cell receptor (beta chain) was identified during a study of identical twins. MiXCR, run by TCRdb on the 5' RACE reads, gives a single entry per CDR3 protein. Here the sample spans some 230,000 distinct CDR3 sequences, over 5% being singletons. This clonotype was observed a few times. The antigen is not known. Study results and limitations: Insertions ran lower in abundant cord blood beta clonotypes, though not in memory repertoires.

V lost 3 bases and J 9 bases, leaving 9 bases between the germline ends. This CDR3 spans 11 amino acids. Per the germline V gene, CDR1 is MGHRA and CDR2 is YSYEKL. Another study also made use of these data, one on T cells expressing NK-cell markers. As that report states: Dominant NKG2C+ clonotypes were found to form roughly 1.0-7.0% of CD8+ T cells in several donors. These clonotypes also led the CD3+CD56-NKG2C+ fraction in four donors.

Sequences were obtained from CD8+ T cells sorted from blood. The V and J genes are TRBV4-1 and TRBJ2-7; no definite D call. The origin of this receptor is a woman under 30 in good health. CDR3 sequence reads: CASSHGNTQYF. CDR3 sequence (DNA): TGCGCCAGCAGCCACGGAAATACGCAGTACTTC.